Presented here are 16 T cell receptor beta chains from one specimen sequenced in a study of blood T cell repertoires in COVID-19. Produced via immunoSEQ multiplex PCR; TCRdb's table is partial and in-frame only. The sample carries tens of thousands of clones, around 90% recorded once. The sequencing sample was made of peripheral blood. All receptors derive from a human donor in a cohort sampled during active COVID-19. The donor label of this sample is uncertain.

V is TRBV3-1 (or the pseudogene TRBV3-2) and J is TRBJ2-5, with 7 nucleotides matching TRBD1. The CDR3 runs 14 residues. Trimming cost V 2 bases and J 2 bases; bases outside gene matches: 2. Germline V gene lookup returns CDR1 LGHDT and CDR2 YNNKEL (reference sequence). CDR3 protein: CASSQRDRQETQYF. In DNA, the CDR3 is TGTGCCAGCAGCCAACGGGACAGACAAGAGACCCAGTACTTC.

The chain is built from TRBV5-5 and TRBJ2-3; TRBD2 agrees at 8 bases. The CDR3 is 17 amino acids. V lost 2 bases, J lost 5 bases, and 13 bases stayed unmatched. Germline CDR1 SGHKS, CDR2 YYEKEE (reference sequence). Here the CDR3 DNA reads TGTGCCAGCAGCTTATCCTCGGGAGGGGGGTGGATAGATACGCAGTATTTT. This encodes CASSLSSGGGWIDTQYF.

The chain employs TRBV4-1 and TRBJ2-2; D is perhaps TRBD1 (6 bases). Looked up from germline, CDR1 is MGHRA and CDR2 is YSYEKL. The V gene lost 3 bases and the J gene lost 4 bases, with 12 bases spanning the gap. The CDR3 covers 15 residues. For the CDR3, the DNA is TGCGCCAGCAGCCAGGACACAGGGTTCACCGGGGAGCTGTTTTTT. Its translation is CASSQDTGFTGELFF.

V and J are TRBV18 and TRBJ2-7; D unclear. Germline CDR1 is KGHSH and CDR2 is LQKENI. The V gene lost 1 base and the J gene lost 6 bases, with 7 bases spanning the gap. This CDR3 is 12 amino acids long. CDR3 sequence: CASSPRATEQYF. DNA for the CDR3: TGTGCCAGCTCACCACGGGCGACCGAGCAGTACTTC.

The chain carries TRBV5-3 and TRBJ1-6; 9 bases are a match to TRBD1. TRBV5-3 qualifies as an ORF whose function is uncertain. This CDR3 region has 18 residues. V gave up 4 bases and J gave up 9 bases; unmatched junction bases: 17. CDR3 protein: CARSPWMPTGGICSPLHF. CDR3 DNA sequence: TGTGCCAGAAGCCCGTGGATGCCGACAGGGGGTATTTGTTCACCCCTCCACTTT.

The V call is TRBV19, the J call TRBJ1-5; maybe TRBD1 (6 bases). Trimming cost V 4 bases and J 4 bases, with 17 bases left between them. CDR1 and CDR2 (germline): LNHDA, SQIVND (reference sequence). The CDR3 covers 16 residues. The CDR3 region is CASSRQGSQSNQPQHF. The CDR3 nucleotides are TGTGCCAGTAGTAGGCAGGGGTCCCAATCAAATCAGCCCCAGCATTTT.

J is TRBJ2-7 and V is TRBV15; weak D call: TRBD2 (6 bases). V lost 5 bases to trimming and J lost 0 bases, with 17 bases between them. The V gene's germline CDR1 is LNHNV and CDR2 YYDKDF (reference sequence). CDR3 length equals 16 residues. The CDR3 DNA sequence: TGTGCCACCAGCCGGGAAGTTGGTAGCGGCTCCTACGAGCAGTACTTC. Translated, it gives CATSREVGSGSYEQYF.

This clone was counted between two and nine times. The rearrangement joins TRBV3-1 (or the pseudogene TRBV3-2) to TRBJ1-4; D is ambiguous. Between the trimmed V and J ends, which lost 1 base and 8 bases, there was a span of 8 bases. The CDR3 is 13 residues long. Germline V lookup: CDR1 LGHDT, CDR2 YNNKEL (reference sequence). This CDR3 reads CASSQGLQEKLFF. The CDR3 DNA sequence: TGTGCCAGCAGCCAAGGACTGCAGGAAAAACTGTTTTTT.

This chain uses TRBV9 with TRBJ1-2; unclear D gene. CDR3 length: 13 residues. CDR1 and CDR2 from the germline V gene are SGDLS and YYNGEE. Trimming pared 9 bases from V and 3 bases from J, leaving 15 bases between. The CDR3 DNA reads TGTGCCAACCCGGGAGGGCCCCACTATGGCTACACCTTC. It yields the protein CANPGGPHYGYTF.

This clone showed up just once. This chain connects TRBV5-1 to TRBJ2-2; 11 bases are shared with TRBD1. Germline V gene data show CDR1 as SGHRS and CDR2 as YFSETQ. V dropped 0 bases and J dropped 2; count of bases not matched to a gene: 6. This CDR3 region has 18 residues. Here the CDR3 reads CASSLGLDRGPNTGELFF. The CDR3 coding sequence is TGCGCCAGCAGCTTGGGATTGGACAGGGGGCCTAACACCGGGGAGCTGTTTTTT.

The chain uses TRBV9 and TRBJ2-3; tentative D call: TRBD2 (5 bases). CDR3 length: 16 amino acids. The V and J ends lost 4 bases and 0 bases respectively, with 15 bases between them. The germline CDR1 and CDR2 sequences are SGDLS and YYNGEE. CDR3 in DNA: TGTGCCAGCAGCCCAAGGGCGGGCAGGAGCACAGATACGCAGTATTTT. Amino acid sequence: CASSPRAGRSTDTQYF.

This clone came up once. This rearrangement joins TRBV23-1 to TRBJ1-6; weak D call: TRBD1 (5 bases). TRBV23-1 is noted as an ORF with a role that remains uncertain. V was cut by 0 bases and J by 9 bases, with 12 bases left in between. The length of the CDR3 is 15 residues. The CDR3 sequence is CASSQSGGRGSPLHF. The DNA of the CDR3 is TGCGCCAGCAGTCAATCGGGGGGGAGAGGTTCACCCCTCCACTTT.

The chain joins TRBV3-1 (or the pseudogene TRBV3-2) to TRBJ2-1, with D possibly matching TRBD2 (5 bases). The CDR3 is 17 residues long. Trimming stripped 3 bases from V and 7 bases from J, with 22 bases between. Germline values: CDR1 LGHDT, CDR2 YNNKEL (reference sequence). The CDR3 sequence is CASSHTRTRVSGNEQFF. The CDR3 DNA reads TGTGCCAGCAGCCATACTAGAACGAGGGTTTCGGGAAATGAGCAGTTCTTC.

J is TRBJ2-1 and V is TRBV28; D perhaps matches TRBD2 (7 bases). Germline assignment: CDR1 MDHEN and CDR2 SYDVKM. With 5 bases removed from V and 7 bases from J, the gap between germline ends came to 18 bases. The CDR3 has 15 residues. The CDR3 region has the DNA TGTGCCAGCAGTCCCGGGGGGCTGGCCCGGAATGAGCAGTTCTTC. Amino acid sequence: CASSPGGLARNEQFF.

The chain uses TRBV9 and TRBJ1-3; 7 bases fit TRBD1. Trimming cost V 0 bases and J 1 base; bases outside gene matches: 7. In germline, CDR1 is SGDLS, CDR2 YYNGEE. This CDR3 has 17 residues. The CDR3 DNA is TGTGCCAGCAGCGTAGATCCAGGGGGAAGATCTGGAAACACCATATATTTT. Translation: CASSVDPGGRSGNTIYF.

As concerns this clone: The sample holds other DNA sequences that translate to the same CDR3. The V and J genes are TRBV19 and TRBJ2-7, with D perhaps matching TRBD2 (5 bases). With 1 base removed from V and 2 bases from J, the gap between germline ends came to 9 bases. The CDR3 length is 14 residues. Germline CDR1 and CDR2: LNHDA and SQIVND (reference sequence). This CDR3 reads CASSIGAGTYEQYF. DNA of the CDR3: TGTGCCAGTAGTATAGGCGCCGGGACCTACGAGCAGTACTTC.